Each of the 2 T cell receptor beta chains below was sequenced from the same sample in a study of blood T cell repertoires in COVID-19. The method was immunoSEQ multiplex PCR; TCRdb's version includes in-frame clones alone and lacks a portion of them. The sample lists 150,000 or so clones; around 90% were seen once. The sequenced sample was peripheral blood. All receptors come from a man aged 50-60 years with acute or convalescent COVID-19.

The genes are TRBV24-1 and TRBJ1-4; D is ambiguous. Germline-derived CDR1 and CDR2 are KGHDR and SFDVKD. Trimming stripped 3 bases from V and 10 bases from J, with 11 bases between. The CDR3 is 13 residues long. The CDR3 spells CATSDAEAGKLFF. The CDR3 coding sequence is TGTGCCACCAGTGATGCGGAGGCCGGAAAACTGTTTTTT.

V and J are TRBV7-9 and TRBJ2-7; perhaps TRBD1 as D (6 bases). From germline, CDR1 is SEHNR and CDR2 FQNEAQ (reference sequence). Trimming took off 2 bases at V and 3 bases at J, with 17 bases between the two ends. The CDR3 spans 16 residues. The CDR3 loop reads CASSLIGPEGVYEQYV. In DNA, the CDR3 is TGTGCCAGCAGCTTAATCGGACCAGAGGGGGTCTACGAGCAGTACGTC.